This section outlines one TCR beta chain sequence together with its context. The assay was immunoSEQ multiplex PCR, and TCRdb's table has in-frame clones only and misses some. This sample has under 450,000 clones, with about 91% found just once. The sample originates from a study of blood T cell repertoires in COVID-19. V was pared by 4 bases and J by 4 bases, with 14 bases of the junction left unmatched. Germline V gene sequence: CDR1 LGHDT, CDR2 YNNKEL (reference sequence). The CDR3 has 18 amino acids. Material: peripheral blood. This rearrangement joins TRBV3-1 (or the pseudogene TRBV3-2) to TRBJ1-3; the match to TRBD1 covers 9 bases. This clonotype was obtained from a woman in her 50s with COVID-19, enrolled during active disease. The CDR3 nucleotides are TGTGCCAGCAGCCCTCTGCGTGACAGGGGGTTGCGCGGAAACACCATATATTTT. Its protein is CASSPLRDRGLRGNTIYF.